These T cell receptor beta chains were read from a single sample in a study of blood T cell repertoires in COVID-19. TCRdb's table, derived via immunoSEQ multiplex PCR, lists solely in-frame clones and lacks some. The table shows 250,000 or so clones, with approximately 88% occurring only once. Sequenced sample: peripheral blood. These receptor sequences come from a woman in her 40s who had recovered from COVID-19. Both conserved end residues are part of each CDR3. A D gene is named only where the DNA matches it firmly.

j_call d_call v_call cdr3_aa
TRBJ1-4 TRBD1 TRBV5-5 CASSPKDRLNEKLFF
TRBJ2-1 TRBD2 TRBV29-1 CSFSGGSGSSGSIWSYNEQFF
TRBJ2-1 TRBD2 TRBV7-3 CASSLSPSGTYNEQFF
TRBJ2-3 . TRBV3-1/TRBV3-2 CASSAGTSTDTQYF
TRBJ2-5 . TRBV24-1 CATSDSGRGAETQYF
TRBJ2-5 TRBD1 TRBV2 CASSGTGPETQYF
TRBJ2-1 TRBD2 TRBV3-1/TRBV3-2 CASTPTSGLSSYNEQFF
TRBJ2-1 TRBD2 TRBV11-2 CASSLLAGGPLEQFF
TRBJ1-2 . TRBV27 CASSPGAHYGYTF
TRBJ2-3 . TRBV30 CAWSGSTDTQYF
TRBJ1-1 . TRBV5-6 CASSGRGAWTEAFF
TRBJ1-1 . TRBV28 CASSSPDVATEAFF
TRBJ2-2 . TRBV6-5 CASSYGTTNTGELFF
TRBJ2-5 . TRBV3-1/TRBV3-2 CASSPNAGAETQYF
TRBJ1-1 . TRBV30 CAWLLQMNTEAFF
TRBJ2-5 TRBD1 TRBV15 CATLAGTGQETQYF
TRBJ2-5 TRBD1 TRBV2 CASGFQGAFETQYF
TRBJ2-3 TRBD1 TRBV27 CASSLFGGQGPLADTQYF
TRBJ1-2 . TRBV12-3/TRBV12-4 CASTAGVEYGYTF
TRBJ2-5 . TRBV20-1 CSARDKETQYF